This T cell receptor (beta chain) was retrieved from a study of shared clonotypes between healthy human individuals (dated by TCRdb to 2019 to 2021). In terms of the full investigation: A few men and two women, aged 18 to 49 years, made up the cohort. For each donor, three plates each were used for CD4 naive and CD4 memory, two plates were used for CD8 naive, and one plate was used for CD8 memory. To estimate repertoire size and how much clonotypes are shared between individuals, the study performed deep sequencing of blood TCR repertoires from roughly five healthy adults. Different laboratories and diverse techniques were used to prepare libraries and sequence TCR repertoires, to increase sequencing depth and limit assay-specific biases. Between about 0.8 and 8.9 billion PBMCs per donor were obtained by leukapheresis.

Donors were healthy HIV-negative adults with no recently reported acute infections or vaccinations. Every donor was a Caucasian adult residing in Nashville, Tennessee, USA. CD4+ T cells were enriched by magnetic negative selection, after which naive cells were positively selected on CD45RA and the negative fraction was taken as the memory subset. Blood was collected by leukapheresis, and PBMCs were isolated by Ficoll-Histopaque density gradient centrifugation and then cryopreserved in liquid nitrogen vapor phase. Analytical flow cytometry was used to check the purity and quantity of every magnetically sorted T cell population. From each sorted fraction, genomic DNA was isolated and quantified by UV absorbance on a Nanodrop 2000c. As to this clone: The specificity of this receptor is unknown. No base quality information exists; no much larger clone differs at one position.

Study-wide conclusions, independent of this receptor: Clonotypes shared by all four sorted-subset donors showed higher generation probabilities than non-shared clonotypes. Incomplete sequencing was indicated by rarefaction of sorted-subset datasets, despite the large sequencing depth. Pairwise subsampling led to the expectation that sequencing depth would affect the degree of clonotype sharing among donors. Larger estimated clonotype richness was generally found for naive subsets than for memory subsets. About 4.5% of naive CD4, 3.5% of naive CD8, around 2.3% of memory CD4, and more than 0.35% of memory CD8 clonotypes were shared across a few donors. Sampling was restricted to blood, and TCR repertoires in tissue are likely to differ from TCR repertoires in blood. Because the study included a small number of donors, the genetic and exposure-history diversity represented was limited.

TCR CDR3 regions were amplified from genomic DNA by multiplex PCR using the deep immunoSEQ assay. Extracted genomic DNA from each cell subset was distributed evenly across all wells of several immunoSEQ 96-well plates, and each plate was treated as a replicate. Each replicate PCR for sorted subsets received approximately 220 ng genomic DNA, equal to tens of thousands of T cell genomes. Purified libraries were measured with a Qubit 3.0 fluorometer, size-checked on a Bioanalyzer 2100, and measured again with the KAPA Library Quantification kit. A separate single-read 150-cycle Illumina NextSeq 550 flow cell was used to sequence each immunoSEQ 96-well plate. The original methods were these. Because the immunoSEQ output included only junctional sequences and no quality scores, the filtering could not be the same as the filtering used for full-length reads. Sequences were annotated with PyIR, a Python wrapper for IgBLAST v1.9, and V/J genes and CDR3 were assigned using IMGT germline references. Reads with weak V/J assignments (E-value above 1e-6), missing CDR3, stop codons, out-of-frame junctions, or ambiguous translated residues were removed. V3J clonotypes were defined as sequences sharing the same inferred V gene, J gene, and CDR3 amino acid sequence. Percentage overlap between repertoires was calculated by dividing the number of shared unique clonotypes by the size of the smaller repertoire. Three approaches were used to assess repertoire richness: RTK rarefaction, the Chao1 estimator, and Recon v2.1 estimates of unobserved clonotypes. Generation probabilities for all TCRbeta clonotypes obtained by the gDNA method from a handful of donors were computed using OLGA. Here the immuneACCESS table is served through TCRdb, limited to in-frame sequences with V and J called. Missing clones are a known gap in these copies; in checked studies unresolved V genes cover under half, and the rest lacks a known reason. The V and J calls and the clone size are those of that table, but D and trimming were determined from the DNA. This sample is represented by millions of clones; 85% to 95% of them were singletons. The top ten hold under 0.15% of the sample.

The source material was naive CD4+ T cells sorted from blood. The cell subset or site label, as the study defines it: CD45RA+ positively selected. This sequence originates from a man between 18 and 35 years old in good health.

The CDR3 in this case is CASSWTGDYNSPLHF. The sequenced DNA is TGCGCCAGCAGCTGGACAGGGGACTATAATTCACCCCTCCACTTT. The rearranged chain carries TRBV5-1 and TRBJ1-6; 9 of the junction bases match TRBD1. CDR1 SGHRS and CDR2 YFSETQ are derived from the germline V gene. Spanning cysteine to phenylalanine, the CDR3 consists of 15 amino acids. Only the CDR3 portion is preserved as DNA: 45 bases, with reading frame beginning at the first base. At the junction V is shortened by 3 bases and J by 3 bases; bases outside the gene matches: 1.